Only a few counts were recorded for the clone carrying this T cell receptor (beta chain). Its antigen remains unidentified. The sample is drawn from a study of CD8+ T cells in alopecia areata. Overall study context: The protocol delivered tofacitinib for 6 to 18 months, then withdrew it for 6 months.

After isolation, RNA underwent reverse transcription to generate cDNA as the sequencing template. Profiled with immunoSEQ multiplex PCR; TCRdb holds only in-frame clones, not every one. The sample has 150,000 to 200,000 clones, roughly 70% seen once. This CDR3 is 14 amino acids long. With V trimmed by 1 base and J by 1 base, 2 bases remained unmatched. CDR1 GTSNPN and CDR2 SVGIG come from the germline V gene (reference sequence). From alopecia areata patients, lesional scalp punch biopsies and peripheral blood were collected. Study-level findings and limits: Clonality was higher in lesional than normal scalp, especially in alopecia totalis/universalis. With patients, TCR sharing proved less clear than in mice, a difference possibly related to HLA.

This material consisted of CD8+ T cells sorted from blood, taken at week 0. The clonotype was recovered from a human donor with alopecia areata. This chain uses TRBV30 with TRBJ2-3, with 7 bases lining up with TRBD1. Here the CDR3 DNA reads TGTGCCTGGAGTGCGGGGACAGGCACAGATACGCAGTATTTT. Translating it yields CAWSAGTGTDTQYF.